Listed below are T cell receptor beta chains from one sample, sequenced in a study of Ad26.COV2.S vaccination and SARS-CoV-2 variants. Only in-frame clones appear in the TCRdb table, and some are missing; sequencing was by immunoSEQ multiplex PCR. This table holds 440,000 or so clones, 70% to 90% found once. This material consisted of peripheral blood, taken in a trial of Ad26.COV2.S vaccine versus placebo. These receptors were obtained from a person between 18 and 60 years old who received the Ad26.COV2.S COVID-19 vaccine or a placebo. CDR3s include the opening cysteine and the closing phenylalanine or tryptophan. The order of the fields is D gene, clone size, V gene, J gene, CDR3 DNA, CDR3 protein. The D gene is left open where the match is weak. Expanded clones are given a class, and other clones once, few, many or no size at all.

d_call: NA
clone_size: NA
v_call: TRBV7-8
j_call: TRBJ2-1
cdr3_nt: TGTGCCAGCAGCTTAGAGCGTTTATCCTACAATGAGCAGTTCTTC
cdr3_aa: CASSLERLSYNEQFF

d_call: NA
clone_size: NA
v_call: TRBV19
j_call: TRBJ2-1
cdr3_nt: TGTGCCAGTAGTCCCGCCCTAGCAGGTGAGCAGTTCTTC
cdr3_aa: CASSPALAGEQFF

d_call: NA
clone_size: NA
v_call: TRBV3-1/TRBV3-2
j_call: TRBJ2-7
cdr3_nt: TGTGCCAGCAGCCGCTCGGGCAGGACGGCCTACGAGCAGTACTTC
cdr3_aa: CASSRSGRTAYEQYF

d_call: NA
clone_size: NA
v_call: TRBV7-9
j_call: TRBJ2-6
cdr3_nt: TGTGCCAGCAGCGGGAGGAACCTAAGGAGCTCTGGGGCCAACGTCCTGACTTTC
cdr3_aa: CASSGRNLRSSGANVLTF

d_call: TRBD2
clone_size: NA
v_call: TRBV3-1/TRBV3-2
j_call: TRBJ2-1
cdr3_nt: TGTGCCAGCAGCCAAGATAGACTAGCCCATGAGCAGTTCTTC
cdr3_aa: CASSQDRLAHEQFF

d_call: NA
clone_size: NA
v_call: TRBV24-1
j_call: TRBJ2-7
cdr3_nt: TGTGCCACCAGTGATGAACAGGGCTACGAGCAGTACTTC
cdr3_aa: CATSDEQGYEQYF

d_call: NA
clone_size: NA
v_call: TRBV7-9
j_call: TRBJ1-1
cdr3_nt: TGTGCCAGCAGCCGCCCGGGAAACACTGAAGCTTTCTTT
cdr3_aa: CASSRPGNTEAFF

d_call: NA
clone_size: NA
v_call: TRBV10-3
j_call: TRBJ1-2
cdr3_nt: TGTGCCATCAGTGAGACACAGGTTCCTATTAACTATGGCTACACCTTC
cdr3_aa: CAISETQVPINYGYTF

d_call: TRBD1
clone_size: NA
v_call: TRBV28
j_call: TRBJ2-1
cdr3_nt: TGTGCCAGCAGTCCGCCGGGACAGGGGGTCCATGAGCAGTTCTTC
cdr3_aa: CASSPPGQGVHEQFF

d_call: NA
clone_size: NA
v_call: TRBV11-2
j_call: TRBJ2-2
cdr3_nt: TGTGCCAGCAGCCCCCAGGCAGGGGCTTACACCGGGGAGCTGTTTTTT
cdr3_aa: CASSPQAGAYTGELFF

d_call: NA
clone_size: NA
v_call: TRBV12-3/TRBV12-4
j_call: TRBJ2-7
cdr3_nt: TGTGCCAGCAGAAGACAGCCCTACGAGCAGTACTTC
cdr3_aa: CASRRQPYEQYF

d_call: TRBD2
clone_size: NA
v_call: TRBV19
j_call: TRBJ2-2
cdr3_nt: TGTGCCACCCGAGCGGGGGGGCCTCGGACCGGGGAGCTGTTTTTT
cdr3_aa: CATRAGGPRTGELFF

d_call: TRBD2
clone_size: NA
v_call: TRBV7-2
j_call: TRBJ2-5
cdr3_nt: TGTGCCAGCAGCTTAGCGGGGCGGGGGGAGACCCAGTACTTC
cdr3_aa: CASSLAGRGETQYF

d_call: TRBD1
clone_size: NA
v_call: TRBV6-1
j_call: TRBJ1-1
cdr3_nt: TGTGCCAGCAGTGGAGACAGGGTAGTAAGGAGGACTGAAGCTTTCTTT
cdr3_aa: CASSGDRVVRRTEAFF

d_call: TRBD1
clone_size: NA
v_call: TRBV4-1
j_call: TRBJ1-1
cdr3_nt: TGCGCCAGCAGATCGAGACAGGGATCTTTCACTGAAGCTTTCTTT
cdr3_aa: CASRSRQGSFTEAFF

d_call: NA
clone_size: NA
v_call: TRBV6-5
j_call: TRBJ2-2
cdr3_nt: TGTGCCAGCAGTTACAGCGGGCGGATAAACACCGGGGAGCTGTTTTTT
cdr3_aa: CASSYSGRINTGELFF

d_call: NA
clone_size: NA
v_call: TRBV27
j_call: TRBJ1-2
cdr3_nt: TGTGCCAGCAGTCTACAGGCGGGGCGCAACTATGGCTACACCTTC
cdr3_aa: CASSLQAGRNYGYTF

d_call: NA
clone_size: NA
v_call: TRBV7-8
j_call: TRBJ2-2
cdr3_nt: TGTGCCAGCAGCTTAGCCGGGGAGCTGTTTTTT
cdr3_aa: CASSLAGELFF

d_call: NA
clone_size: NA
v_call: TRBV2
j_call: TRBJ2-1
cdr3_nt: TGTGCCAGCAGTGAAGCGTTTCGAGGGCATGGTATTAATGAGCAGTTCTTC
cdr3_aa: CASSEAFRGHGINEQFF

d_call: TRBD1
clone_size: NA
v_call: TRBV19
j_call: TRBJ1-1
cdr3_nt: TGTGCCAGTAGTACCACAGGGGGGAACACTGAAGCTTTCTTT
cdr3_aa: CASSTTGGNTEAFF

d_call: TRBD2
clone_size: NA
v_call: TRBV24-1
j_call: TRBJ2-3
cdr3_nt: TGTGCCACCAGTGATGGGGCTAGCGGGAGCTTGCATACGCAGTATTTT
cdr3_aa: CATSDGASGSLHTQYF

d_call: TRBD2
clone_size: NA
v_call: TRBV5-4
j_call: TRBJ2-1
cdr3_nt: TGTGCCAGCAGCTGGGGGGGCAATGAGCAGTTCTTC
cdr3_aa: CASSWGGNEQFF

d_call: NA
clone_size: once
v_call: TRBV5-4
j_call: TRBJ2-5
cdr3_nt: TGTGCCAGCAGCTTGTACGGACAAGGGGGGAAGACCCAGTACTTC
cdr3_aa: CASSLYGQGGKTQYF

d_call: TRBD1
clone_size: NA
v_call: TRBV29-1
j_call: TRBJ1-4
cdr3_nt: TGCAGCGTTGAAACGATAACAGGGGGTGAAAAACTGTTTTTT
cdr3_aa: CSVETITGGEKLFF

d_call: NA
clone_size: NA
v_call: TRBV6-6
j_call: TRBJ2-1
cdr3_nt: TGTGCCAGCAGCCAGGGGATGGGGGGATACAATGAGCAGTTCTTC
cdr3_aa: CASSQGMGGYNEQFF

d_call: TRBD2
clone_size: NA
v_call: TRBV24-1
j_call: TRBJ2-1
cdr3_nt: TGTGCCACCAGTGACCAAGCGGGAGCAGGCGACAATGAGCAGTTCTTC
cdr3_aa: CATSDQAGAGDNEQFF

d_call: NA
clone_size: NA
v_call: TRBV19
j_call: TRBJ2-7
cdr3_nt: TGTGCCAGTAGTATTAAGGCACACCACGAGCAGTACTTC
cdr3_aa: CASSIKAHHEQYF

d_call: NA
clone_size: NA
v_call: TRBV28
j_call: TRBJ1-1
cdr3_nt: TGTGCCAGCAGTTTTGGGAGGAGAACCATGAACACTGAAGCTTTCTTT
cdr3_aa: CASSFGRRTMNTEAFF

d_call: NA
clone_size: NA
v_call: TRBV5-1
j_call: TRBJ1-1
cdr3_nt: TGCGCCAGCACCGTTGGGCCGATGAACACTGAAGCTTTCTTT
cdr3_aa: CASTVGPMNTEAFF

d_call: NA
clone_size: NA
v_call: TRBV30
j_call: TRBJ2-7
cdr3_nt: TGTGCCTGGAGTGTCGGCCTAACTACCTACGAGCAGTACTTC
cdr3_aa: CAWSVGLTTYEQYF

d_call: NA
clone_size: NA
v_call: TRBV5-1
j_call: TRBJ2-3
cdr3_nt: TGCGCCAGCAGCTTGGCAGTTTCCAGCCGAGATACGCAGTATTTT
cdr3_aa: CASSLAVSSRDTQYF

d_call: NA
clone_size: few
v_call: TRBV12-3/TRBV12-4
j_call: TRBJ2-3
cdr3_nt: TGTGCCAGCAGTTTTAGCACAGATACGCAGTATTTT
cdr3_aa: CASSFSTDTQYF

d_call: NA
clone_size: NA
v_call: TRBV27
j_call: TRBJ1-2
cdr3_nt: TGTGCCAGCAGTTTCTCGCCTCCGGGACCCAAAACGAATGGCTACACCTTC
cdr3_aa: CASSFSPPGPKTNGYTF

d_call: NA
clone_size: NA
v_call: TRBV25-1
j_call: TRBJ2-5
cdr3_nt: TGTGCCAGCAGTGAATTCCGGGGCAGCGGAGAGACCCAGTACTTC
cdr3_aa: CASSEFRGSGETQYF

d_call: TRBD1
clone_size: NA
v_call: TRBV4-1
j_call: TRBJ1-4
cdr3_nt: TGCGCCAGCAGCCAAGTTCCCCCGACAGGGCGGGAAAAACTGTTTTTT
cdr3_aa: CASSQVPPTGREKLFF

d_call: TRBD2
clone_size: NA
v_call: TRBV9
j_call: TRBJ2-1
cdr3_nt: TGTGCCAGCAGCCCGGGACTAGCGGGGGATGAGCAGTTCTTC
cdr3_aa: CASSPGLAGDEQFF